These 7 T cell receptor beta chains share one sample of origin, sequenced in a study of control samples from healthy donors and cancer patients (dated by TCRdb to 2018 to 2020). Libraries were constructed by the immunoSEQ multiplex PCR assay. This immuneACCESS table, as held by TCRdb, lists in-frame sequences with V and J called but not all clones. Of the missing ones, under half trace to an unresolved V gene in checked studies; the others have no known cause. This sample lists under 130,000 clones; around 82% were detected once. The top ten hold about 13% of the sample. Sequenced: blood. All receptors derive from a woman aged 50 to 60 in good health.

This chain links TRBV19 with TRBJ1-5; D ambiguous. CDR3 length: 15 amino acids. The V and J ends lost 0 bases and 6 bases respectively, with 12 bases between them. CDR1 and CDR2 (germline): LNHDA, SQIVND (reference sequence). CDR3 amino acids: CASSIDKEMVQPQHF. DNA for the CDR3: TGTGCCAGTAGTATAGACAAGGAGATGGTTCAGCCCCAGCATTTT.

This clone showed up many times. The chain combines TRBV28 with TRBJ1-6; D unresolved. Germline V gene data show CDR1 as MDHEN and CDR2 as SYDVKM. V was shortened by 3 bases and J by 0 bases, with 9 bases between the two germline ends. The CDR3 has 16 amino acids. DNA for the CDR3: TGTGCCAGCAGTTTGGGAGAGAGCTCCTATAATTCACCCCTCCACTTT. This translates into CASSLGESSYNSPLHF.

The V call is TRBV10-3, the J call TRBJ1-2, with 8 nucleotides matching TRBD1. V dropped 7 bases and J dropped 3; count of bases not matched to a gene: 10. CDR1 is ENHRY and CDR2 is SYGVKD in the germline V gene. The CDR3 spans 15 residues. The DNA of the CDR3 is TGTGCCATCAATCACCGGGCGGACAGGGACTATGGCTACACCTTC. Its protein product is CAINHRADRDYGYTF.

This chain uses TRBV7-9 with TRBJ1-5; unclear D gene. The CDR3 contains 14 residues. The V gene's germline CDR1 is SEHNR and CDR2 FQNEAQ (reference sequence). Between the trimmed V and J ends, which lost 1 base and 11 bases, there was a span of 15 bases. The DNA for the CDR3 is TGTGCCAGCAGCTTAGATGGGTCCCCCGGGGCCCAGCATTTT. It translates to CASSLDGSPGAQHF. The entire variable domain, with the rest obtained from reference TRBV7-9 and TRBJ1-5, is as follows: DTGVSQNPRHKITKRGQNVTFRCDPISEHNRLYWYRQTLGQGPEFLTYFQNEAQLEKSRLLSDRFSAERPKGSFSTLEIQRTEQGDSAMYLCASSLDGSPGAQHFGDGTRLSIL.

V usage is TRBV29-1 and J usage is TRBJ1-2; 9 nucleotides agree with TRBD1. CDR3 size: 12 residues. V gave up 4 bases and J gave up 3 bases; unmatched junction bases: 0. Per the germline V gene, CDR1 is SQVTM and CDR2 is ANQGSEA. The CDR3 loop is CSVGTGDYGYTF. DNA of the CDR3: TGCAGCGTTGGGACAGGGGACTATGGCTACACCTTC.

This clone was recorded a few times. V gene TRBV2 combines with J gene TRBJ1-1; tentative D call: TRBD1 (5 bases). Between the trimmed V and J ends, which lost 9 bases and 3 bases, there was a span of 14 bases. Germline V gene data show CDR1 as SNHLY and CDR2 as FYNNEI. The CDR3 is 13 amino acids. The DNA for the CDR3 is TGTGCCAGTGGGGGATGGCGGGACACTGAAGCTTTCTTT. It encodes CASGGWRDTEAFF.

In nucleotides, the CDR3 is TGTGCTTCCTATGGTAGCGGGAGGGCAGATACGCAGTATTTT. Translating gives CASYGSGRADTQYF. The chain joins TRBV25-1 to TRBJ2-3; 11 nucleotides align to TRBD2. The CDR3 has 14 amino acids. Germline V CDR1 and CDR2: MGHDK, SYGVNS.